One and the same sample provided the 5 T cell receptor beta chains below, sequenced in a study of T-cell reconstitution after alpha-beta-depleted transplantation in children. Using unique molecular identifiers, the investigators prepared the TCRbeta library. From the PCR reads, TCRdb called clonotypes with MiXCR, one entry per CDR3 protein. Of about 240,000 distinct CDR3 sequences detected, about 12% appear once; the ten largest clones hold 2% to 3%. The sequencing used PBMCs from the stem cell graft donor, collected from the stem cell graft. These receptors came from a human donor who donated a stem cell graft to a child with acute lymphoblastic leukemia.

The V gene is TRBV19, the J gene TRBJ2-1; the match to TRBD2 covers 9 bases. The CDR3 extends over 13 amino acids. Germline V lookup: CDR1 LNHDA, CDR2 SQIVND (reference sequence). V lost 8 bases to trimming and J lost 9 bases; unmatched junction nucleotides: 8. CDR3 nucleotide sequence: TGTGCCAGTTATAGCGGGAGCGCGAGTGAGCAGTTCTTC. It is translated as CASYSGSASEQFF.

The table lists this clonotype with many counts. The rearrangement links TRBV4-3 to TRBJ2-1, with D hard to call. Trimming took 4 bases from V and 5 from J, leaving 18 bases between them. CDR1 LGHNA and CDR2 YSLEER come from the germline V gene. The CDR3 spans 16 residues. CDR3 protein: CASSLGLSSTNNEQFF. CDR3 nucleotide sequence: TGCGCCAGCAGCCTTGGCCTCAGTAGTACAAACAATGAGCAGTTCTTC.

Ten or more counts support this clonotype. V is TRBV12-3 or TRBV12-4 and J is TRBJ2-5, with 8 nucleotides matching TRBD2. V was pared by 8 bases and J by 5 bases, with 13 bases of the junction left unmatched. The CDR3 totals 15 residues. The CDR3 is CASSSIGGGSETQYF. In DNA, the CDR3 is TGTGCCAGCTCATCGATTGGCGGGGGGTCGGAGACCCAGTACTTC.

Ten or more counts support this clonotype. The chain joins TRBV6-5 to TRBJ1-2; D perhaps matches TRBD1 (5 bases). Germline assignment: CDR1 MNHEY and CDR2 SVGAGI. V was trimmed by 6 bases and J by 8 bases, leaving 19 bases between them. This CDR3 is built from 14 residues. The CDR3 spells CASSYIDKGNGYTF. The CDR3 DNA sequence: TGTGCCAGCAGCTATATAGACAAGGGGAACGGCTACACCTTC.

This clonotype was seen at least ten times. This chain uses TRBV7-2 with TRBJ1-2, with a weak D call TRBD1 (5 bases). V lost 5 bases and J lost 4, with 11 bases in between. The CDR3 spans 13 residues. The V gene's germline CDR1 is SGHTA and CDR2 FQGNSA. The CDR3 protein is CASSPRTSYGYTF. The CDR3, as DNA: TGTGCCAGCAGCCCACGGACAAGCTATGGCTACACCTTC.